The clone carrying this T cell receptor (beta chain) came up many times. Its antigen is not identified. The data originate from a study of breast tumors, draining lymph nodes, adjacent tissues. Study-level results: Tumor TCR diversity was below lymph nodes but above nontumor tissue.

Samples came from axillary lymph nodes draining the breast cancer. TCRdb called the multiplex PCR reads again in MiXCR, with one record for every CDR3 protein. The table has some 130,000 distinct CDR3 sequences, around 20% seen once; the top ten hold roughly 4%. This CDR3 is 13 amino acids long. Trimming took 2 bases from V and 4 from J; bases not matched to a gene: 3. The germline gives CDR1 GTSNPN, CDR2 SVGIG (reference sequence). The rearrangement joins TRBV30 to TRBJ2-5; 8 nucleotides align to TRBD1. Sequenced: axillary lymph node tissue. The clonotype was recovered from a female donor with breast cancer. Some clones in this sample may be carry-over from other donors' samples. The CDR3 sequence: CAWSTGGPETQYF. DNA of the CDR3: TGTGCCTGGAGTACAGGGGGGCCAGAGACCCAGTACTTC.